This is a list of T cell receptor beta chains from one sample in a study of PD-1 blockade in classical Hodgkin lymphoma. Libraries were prepared by immunoSEQ multiplex PCR; TCRdb keeps only in-frame clonotypes and omits some of them. The table lists 21,000 or so clones, around nine tenths of them singletons, with under 7% in the top ten. The sequenced sample consisted of CD8+ T cells from blood. These receptors all stem from a human donor with classical Hodgkin lymphoma. CDR3s include the opening cysteine and the closing phenylalanine or tryptophan. Fields, in order: clone size, V gene, D gene, J gene, CDR3 DNA, CDR3 protein. A D gene is named only where the DNA matches it firmly. Size is stated for part of the rows, as once, few or many counts, or as a class when the clone is expanded.

NA	TRBV11-2	NA	TRBJ2-7	TGTGCCAGCAGCCTACCGACTCCTTACTACGAGCAGTACTTC	CASSLPTPYYEQYF
NA	TRBV27	NA	TRBJ2-7	TGTGCCAGCAGTCCCCGGGCTGGGCCCTACGAGCAGTACTTC	CASSPRAGPYEQYF
once	TRBV11-2	TRBD1	TRBJ2-7	TGTGCCAGCAGCTTTAGGGACAGGGTCCTCGAGCAGTACTTC	CASSFRDRVLEQYF
NA	TRBV2	TRBD1	TRBJ2-2	TGTGCCAGCAGGGGGCAGGGGGTCGGCGGGGAGCTGTTTTTT	CASRGQGVGGELFF
NA	TRBV10-3	TRBD2	TRBJ2-3	TGTGCCATCAGTGAGCCCGGACTAGCGGGGGCTCACACAGATACGCAGTATTTT	CAISEPGLAGAHTDTQYF
NA	TRBV5-6	NA	TRBJ2-1	TGTGCCAGCAGCTTGGACCAGCGATCGAATGAGCAGTTCTTC	CASSLDQRSNEQFF
once	TRBV6-5	NA	TRBJ1-2	TGTGCCAGCAGTTCTACAGGCCTCTATGGCTACACCTTC	CASSSTGLYGYTF
NA	TRBV7-9	NA	TRBJ2-7	TGTGCCAGCAGCTCCGACAGGTACGAGCAGTACTTC	CASSSDRYEQYF
NA	TRBV5-6	NA	TRBJ1-1	TGTGCCAGCAGCTTGGTTGCCGGGAGAAAACAAAACACTGAAGCTTTCTTT	CASSLVAGRKQNTEAFF
NA	TRBV9	NA	TRBJ2-1	TGTGCCAGCAGCCCCCGCCCAAGCAATGAGCAGTTCTTC	CASSPRPSNEQFF
NA	TRBV7-2	NA	TRBJ2-4	TGTGCCAGCAGCACTTGGACCAGCTTTAACATTCAGTACTTC	CASSTWTSFNIQYF
once	TRBV28	NA	TRBJ1-5	TGTGCCACCGGACGGCCCAATCAGCCCCAGCATTTT	CATGRPNQPQHF